These 4 T cell receptor beta chains came from one sample sequenced in a study of blood T cell repertoires in COVID-19. Clones were read by immunoSEQ multiplex PCR, and TCRdb kept only the in-frame ones, dropping some. The table records 18,000 or so clones, 81% of them present only once. The sequencing input was peripheral blood. All receptors come from a man aged 35-49 years with active or convalescent COVID-19.

The table lists this clone with a few counts. The chain employs TRBV29-1 and TRBJ2-7; D is possibly TRBD1 (5 bases). CDR3 length equals 13 residues. The germline CDR1 and CDR2 sequences are SQVTM and ANQGSEA. Trimming stripped 7 bases from V and 5 bases from J, with 18 bases between. The CDR3 coding sequence is TGCAGCGCCAAAGGGGCTGCAAGGGACGAGCAGTACTTC. This sequence encodes CSAKGAARDEQYF.

The chain is built from TRBV6-2 or TRBV6-3 and TRBJ1-1; unclear D gene. The CDR3 sequence is 15 residues long. Germline CDR1 MNHEY, CDR2 SVGEGT. Between the trimmed V and J ends, which lost 5 bases and 1 base, there was a span of 14 bases. The CDR3, as DNA: TGTGCCAGCAGTATCCTAGGGAGTGGGAACACTGAAGCTTTCTTT. Translating it yields CASSILGSGNTEAFF.

The V and J genes are TRBV19 and TRBJ2-3, with TRBD1 matching over 7 bases. This CDR3 is built from 17 residues. With V trimmed by 4 bases and J by 3 bases, 13 bases remained unmatched. Germline values: CDR1 LNHDA, CDR2 SQIVND (reference sequence). The CDR3 loop is CASSTPSGQVYTDTQYF. In nucleotides, the CDR3 is TGTGCCAGTAGTACTCCCTCAGGACAGGTCTATACAGATACGCAGTATTTT. Full variable domain (outside the CDR3, taken from reference TRBV19 and TRBJ2-3): DGGITQSPKYLFRKEGQNVTLSCEQNLNHDAMYWYRQDPGQGLRLIYYSQIVNDFQKGDIAEGYSVSREKKESFPLTVTSAQKNPTAFYLCASSTPSGQVYTDTQYFGPGTRLTVL.

Points on this clone: Because the CDR3 is missing its conserved closing phenylalanine or tryptophan, this is likely a read error. Because the CDR3's place on the DNA is in doubt, the DNA is left out and the CDR3 is given as listed by TCRdb. The chain has TRBV21-1 and TRBJ2-3; the table's D call, TRBD1, has no DNA check behind it. TRBV21-1 is an annotated pseudogene. The CDR3 is 10 residues long, ends included. The CDR3 is CASSPQTARR.